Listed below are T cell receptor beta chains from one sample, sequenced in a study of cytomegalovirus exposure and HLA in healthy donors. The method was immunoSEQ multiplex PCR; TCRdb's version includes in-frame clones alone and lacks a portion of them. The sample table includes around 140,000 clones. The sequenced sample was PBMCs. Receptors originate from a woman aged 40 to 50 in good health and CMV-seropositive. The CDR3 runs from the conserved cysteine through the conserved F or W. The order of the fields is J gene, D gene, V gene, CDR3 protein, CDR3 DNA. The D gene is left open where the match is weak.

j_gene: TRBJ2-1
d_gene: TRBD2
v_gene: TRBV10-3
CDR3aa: CAISEFVLAGGTYNEQFF
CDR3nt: TGTGCCATCAGTGAGTTCGTTTTAGCGGGAGGTACCTACAATGAGCAGTTCTTC

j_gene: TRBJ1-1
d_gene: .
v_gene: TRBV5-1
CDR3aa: CASSSGLMNTEAFF
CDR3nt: TGCGCCAGCAGCTCGGGATTAATGAACACTGAAGCTTTCTTT

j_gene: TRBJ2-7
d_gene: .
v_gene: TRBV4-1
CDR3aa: CASSARDGTLEQYF
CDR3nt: TGCGCCAGCAGCGCCCGGGACGGGACACTCGAGCAGTACTTC

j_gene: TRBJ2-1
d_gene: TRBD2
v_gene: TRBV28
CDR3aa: CASSLSGGSYNEQFF
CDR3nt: TGTGCCAGCAGTCTCAGCGGGGGGTCCTACAATGAGCAGTTCTTC

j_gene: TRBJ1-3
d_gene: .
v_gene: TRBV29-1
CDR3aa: CSVDEQGSGNTIYF
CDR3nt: TGCAGCGTTGACGAACAGGGTTCTGGAAACACCATATATTTT

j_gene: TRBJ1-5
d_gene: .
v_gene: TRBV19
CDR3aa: CASSIGTGLSNQPQHF
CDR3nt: TGTGCCAGTAGTATCGGAACAGGGTTAAGCAATCAGCCCCAGCATTTT

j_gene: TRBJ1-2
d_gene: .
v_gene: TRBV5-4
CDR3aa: CASSLTGKGYTF
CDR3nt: TGTGCCAGCAGCTTGACGGGGAAGGGCTACACCTTC

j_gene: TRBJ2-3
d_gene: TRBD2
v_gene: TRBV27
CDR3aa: CASSLPTSGIVRDTDTQYF
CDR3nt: TGTGCCAGCAGTCTACCGACTAGCGGGATAGTTCGGGACACAGATACGCAGTATTTT

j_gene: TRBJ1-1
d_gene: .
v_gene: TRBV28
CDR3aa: CASSSPGLNMNTEAFF
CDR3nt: TGTGCCAGCAGTTCCCCGGGTCTTAACATGAACACTGAAGCTTTCTTT

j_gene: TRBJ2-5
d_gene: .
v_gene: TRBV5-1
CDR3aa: CASSLAETQYF
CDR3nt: TGCGCCAGCAGCTTGGCGGAGACCCAGTACTTC

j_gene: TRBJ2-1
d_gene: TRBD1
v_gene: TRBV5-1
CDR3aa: CASSDRDRGMDEQFF
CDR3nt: TGCGCCAGCAGCGACCGGGACAGGGGGATGGATGAGCAGTTCTTC

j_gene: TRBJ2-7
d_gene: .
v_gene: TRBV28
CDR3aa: CASGRGATYEQYF
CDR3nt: TGTGCCAGCGGTCGCGGGGCCACCTACGAGCAGTACTTC

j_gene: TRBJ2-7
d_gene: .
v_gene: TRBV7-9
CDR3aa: CASSLGGQIYEQYF
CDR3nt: TGTGCCAGCAGCCTCGGGGGTCAGATATACGAGCAGTACTTC

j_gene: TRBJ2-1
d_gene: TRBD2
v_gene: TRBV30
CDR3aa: CAWSPRLAGRFNEQFF
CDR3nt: TGTGCCTGGAGTCCCCGACTAGCGGGACGATTTAATGAGCAGTTCTTC

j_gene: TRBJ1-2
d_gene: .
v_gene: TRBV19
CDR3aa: CASTTTGYGYTF
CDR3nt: TGTGCCAGTACCACGACAGGATATGGCTACACCTTC

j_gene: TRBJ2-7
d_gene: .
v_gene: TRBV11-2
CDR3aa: CASSLGGHEQYF
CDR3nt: TGTGCCAGCAGCTTAGGGGGCCACGAGCAGTACTTC

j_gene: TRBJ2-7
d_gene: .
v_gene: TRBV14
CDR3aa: CASSQERGRSYEQYF
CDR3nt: TGTGCCAGCAGCCAAGAGCGGGGGCGATCCTACGAGCAGTACTTC

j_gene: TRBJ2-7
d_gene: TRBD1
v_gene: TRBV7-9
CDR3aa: CASSLGQGAPYEQYF
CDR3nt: TGTGCCAGCAGCTTAGGACAGGGGGCCCCCTACGAGCAGTACTTC

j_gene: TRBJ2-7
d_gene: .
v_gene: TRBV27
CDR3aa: CASSLIAGNSYEQYF
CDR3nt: TGTGCCAGCAGTCTAATCGCAGGGAACTCCTACGAGCAGTACTTC

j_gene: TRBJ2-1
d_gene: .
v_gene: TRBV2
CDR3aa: CASSETSSHNEQFF
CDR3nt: TGTGCCAGCAGTGAGACTAGTAGTCACAATGAGCAGTTCTTC

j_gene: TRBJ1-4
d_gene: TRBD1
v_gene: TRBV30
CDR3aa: CAWSETGRIEKLFF
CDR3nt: TGTGCCTGGAGTGAGACAGGGAGAATTGAAAAACTGTTTTTT

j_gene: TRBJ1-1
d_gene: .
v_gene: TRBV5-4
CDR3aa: CASSADRLNTEAFF
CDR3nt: TGTGCCAGCAGCGCCGACAGGTTGAACACTGAAGCTTTCTTT

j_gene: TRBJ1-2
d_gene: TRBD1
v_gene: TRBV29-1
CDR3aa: CSVGIGGGEGYTF
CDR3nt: TGCAGCGTTGGCATCGGAGGGGGCGAAGGCTACACCTTC

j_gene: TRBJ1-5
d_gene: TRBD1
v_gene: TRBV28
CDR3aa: CASTRQGVTNQPQHF
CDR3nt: TGTGCCAGCACCAGACAGGGGGTCACCAATCAGCCCCAGCATTTT

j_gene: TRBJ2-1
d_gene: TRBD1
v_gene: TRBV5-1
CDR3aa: CASSLEGTAYNEQFF
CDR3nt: TGCGCCAGCAGCTTGGAAGGGACAGCTTACAATGAGCAGTTCTTC

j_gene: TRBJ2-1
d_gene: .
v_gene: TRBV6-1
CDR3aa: CASSETPGSSYNEQFF
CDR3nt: TGTGCCAGCAGTGAAACCCCAGGAAGCTCCTACAATGAGCAGTTCTTC

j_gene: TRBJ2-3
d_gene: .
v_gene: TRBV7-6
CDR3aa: CASSPPGGRGGTQYF
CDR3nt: TGTGCCAGCAGCCCCCCCGGAGGGAGGGGGGGTACGCAGTATTTT

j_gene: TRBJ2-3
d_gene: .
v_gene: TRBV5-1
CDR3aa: CASSLGATADTQYF
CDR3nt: TGCGCCAGCAGCTTGGGTGCAACGGCAGATACGCAGTATTTT

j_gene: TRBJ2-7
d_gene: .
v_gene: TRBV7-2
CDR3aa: CASSTMAERYEQYF
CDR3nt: TGTGCCAGCAGCACTATGGCGGAACGCTACGAGCAGTACTTC

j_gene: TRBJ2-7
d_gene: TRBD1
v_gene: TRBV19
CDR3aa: CASSSGTGSEQYF
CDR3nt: TGTGCCAGTAGTTCCGGGACAGGGAGCGAGCAGTACTTC

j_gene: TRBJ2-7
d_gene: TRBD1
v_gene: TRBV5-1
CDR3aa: CASSFSPGQGVYEQYF
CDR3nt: TGCGCCAGCAGCTTTTCACCGGGACAGGGGGTCTACGAGCAGTACTTC

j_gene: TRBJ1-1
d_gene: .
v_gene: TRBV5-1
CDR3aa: CASSLSAGVDTEAFF
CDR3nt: TGCGCCAGCAGCTTGTCAGCAGGGGTCGACACTGAAGCTTTCTTT

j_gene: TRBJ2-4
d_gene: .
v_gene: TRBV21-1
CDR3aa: CASSKMGPGQGGSLAKNIQYF
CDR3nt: TGTGCCAGCAGCAAAATGGGGCCGGGACAGGGCGGATCCCTAGCCAAAAACATTCAGTACTTC

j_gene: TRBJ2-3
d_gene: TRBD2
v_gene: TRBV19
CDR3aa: CASSIGGASGSTDTQYF
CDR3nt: TGTGCCAGTAGTATAGGGGGGGCCAGCGGGAGTACAGATACGCAGTATTTT

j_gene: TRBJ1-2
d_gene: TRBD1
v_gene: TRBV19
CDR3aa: CASSRVDRGGYGYTF
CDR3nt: TGTGCCAGTAGTCGAGTCGACAGGGGAGGCTATGGCTACACCTTC

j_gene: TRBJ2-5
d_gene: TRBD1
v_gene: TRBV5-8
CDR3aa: CASSRRQGAWETQYF
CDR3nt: TGTGCCAGCAGCAGGCGACAGGGGGCTTGGGAGACCCAGTACTTC

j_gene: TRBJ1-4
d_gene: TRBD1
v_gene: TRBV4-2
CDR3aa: CASSQVGQENEKLFF
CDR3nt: TGTGCCAGCAGCCAAGTGGGACAGGAGAATGAAAAACTGTTTTTT

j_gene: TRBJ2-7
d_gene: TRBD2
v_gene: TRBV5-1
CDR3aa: CASSEGSGRGGEQYF
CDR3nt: TGCGCCAGCAGCGAAGGTAGCGGGAGAGGAGGCGAGCAGTACTTC

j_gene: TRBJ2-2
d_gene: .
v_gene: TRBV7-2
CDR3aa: CASSRGQIPSNTGELFF
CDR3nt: TGTGCCAGCAGCAGAGGACAGATACCGTCGAACACCGGGGAGCTGTTTTTT

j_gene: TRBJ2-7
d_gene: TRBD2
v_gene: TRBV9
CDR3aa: CASSASLTSGYEQYF
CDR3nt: TGTGCCAGCAGCGCTTCCTTAACTAGCGGGTACGAGCAGTACTTC

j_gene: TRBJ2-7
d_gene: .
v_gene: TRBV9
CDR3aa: CASSVGGGLDEQYF
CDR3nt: TGTGCCAGCAGCGTAGGGGGGGGCCTCGACGAGCAGTACTTC

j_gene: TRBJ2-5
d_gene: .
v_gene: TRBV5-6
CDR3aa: CASMVRSQETQYF
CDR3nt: TGTGCCAGCATGGTAAGGAGCCAAGAGACCCAGTACTTC

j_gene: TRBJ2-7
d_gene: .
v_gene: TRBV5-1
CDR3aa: CASSLIRNTDEQYF
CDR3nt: TGCGCCAGCAGCTTAATCCGAAATACGGACGAGCAGTACTTC

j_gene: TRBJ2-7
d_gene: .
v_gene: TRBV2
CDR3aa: CASTPTATYYEQYF
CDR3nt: TGTGCCAGCACCCCGACAGCGACATACTACGAGCAGTACTTC

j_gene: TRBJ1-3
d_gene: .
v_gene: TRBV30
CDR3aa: CASRGSSGNTIYF
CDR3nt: TGTGCCTCTAGGGGCAGCTCTGGAAACACCATATATTTT

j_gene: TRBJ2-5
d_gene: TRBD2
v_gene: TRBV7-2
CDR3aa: CASSPSGGETQYF
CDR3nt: TGTGCCAGCAGCCCTAGCGGGGGGGAGACCCAGTACTTC

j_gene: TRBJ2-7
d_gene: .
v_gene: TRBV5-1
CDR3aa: CASSRKIGPLSSYEQYF
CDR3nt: TGCGCCAGCAGCCGTAAGATCGGTCCCTTGAGCTCCTACGAGCAGTACTTC

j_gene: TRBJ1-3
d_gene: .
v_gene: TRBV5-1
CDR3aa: CASSLMNGGSGNTIYF
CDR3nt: TGCGCCAGCAGCTTGATGAACGGAGGCTCTGGAAACACCATATATTTT

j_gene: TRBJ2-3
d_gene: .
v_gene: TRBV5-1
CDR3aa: CASSSGPGGTDTQYF
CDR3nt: TGCGCCAGCAGCTCTGGGCCAGGGGGCACAGATACGCAGTATTTT

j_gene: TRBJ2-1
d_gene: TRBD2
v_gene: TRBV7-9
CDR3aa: CASSLGGLGRAYNEQFF
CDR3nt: TGTGCCAGCAGCTTAGGGGGCCTCGGGAGGGCCTACAATGAGCAGTTCTTC

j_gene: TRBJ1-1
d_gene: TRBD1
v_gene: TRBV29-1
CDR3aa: CSVGAQGGEKEAFF
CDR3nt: TGCAGCGTTGGAGCTCAGGGGGGTGAAAAGGAAGCTTTCTTT

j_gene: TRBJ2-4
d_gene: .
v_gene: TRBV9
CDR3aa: CASSLERSGGGSKNIQYF
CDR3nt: TGTGCCAGCAGCCTAGAGAGGAGTGGAGGAGGATCAAAAAACATTCAGTACTTC

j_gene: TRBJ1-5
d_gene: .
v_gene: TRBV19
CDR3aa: CASREGDYSNQPQHF
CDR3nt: TGTGCCAGTAGGGAAGGAGACTATAGCAATCAGCCCCAGCATTTT